This T cell receptor beta chain was retrieved from a study of blood T cells in healthy people across ages. Overall study results and limits: Across the age range, TCR beta diversity per million T cells fell in a roughly linear way.

Of note for this clonotype: As yet, its antigen is unknown.

A second PCR of about 7 to 12 cycles used a sample-barcoded 5' primer and a J-beta primer mix. In TCRdb, the 5' RACE reads were re-called with MiXCR into one record per CDR3 protein. The sample has 700,000 to 800,000 distinct CDR3 sequences, around 40% seen once; the top ten hold approximately 22%. This CDR3 has 16 amino acids. The V and J ends lost 4 bases and 5 bases, in that order; junction bases with no gene match: 14. Sample: blood. The source of this sequence is an older woman in good health. The chain links TRBV12-3 or TRBV12-4 to TRBJ2-7; 7 nucleotides align to TRBD1. For the CDR3, the DNA is TGTGCCAGCAGTTGGCGTTTTGACAGGGCTATAGACGAGCAGTACTTC. Its protein is CASSWRFDRAIDEQYF.